The present entry profiles one TCR beta chain with its context. Its antigen is still unknown. This entry belongs to a study of T cell responses to AZD1222 COVID-19 vaccine. Study-wide results and caveats: Possibly, clonal diversity was underestimated; donors were largely white British and included more females. No repertoire was sampled before or during the peak T cell response, only after it. Elevations in Spike-specific TCR breadth and depth followed administration of two AZD1222 doses. The number of AZD1222 recipients seropositive at baseline was only 6 or 7.

The J segment lost 6 bases and the V segment lost 6 bases, leaving 14 bases of the junction unmatched. Germline lookup yields CDR1 MGHDK and CDR2 SYGVNS. The CDR3 covers 16 residues. Only in-frame clones appear in the TCRdb table, and some are missing; sequencing was by immunoSEQ multiplex PCR. The repertoire has roughly 79,000 clones, just over 90% of them found once; the top ten carry approximately 6.6%. This specimen consisted of peripheral blood, obtained on day 0 of MenACWY control vaccination. The V and J genes are TRBV25-1 and TRBJ2-1; 7 bases map to TRBD2. The receptor's source is an adult in good health. CDR3 in amino acids: CASSKLAGPDVNEQFF. The CDR3 DNA follows: TGTGCCAGCAGCAAATTAGCGGGCCCCGACGTCAATGAGCAGTTCTTC.